This T cell receptor (beta chain) was recorded in a study of blood T cell repertoires in COVID-19. Clones were read by immunoSEQ multiplex PCR, and TCRdb kept only the in-frame ones, dropping some. This repertoire shows more than 100,000 clones, 70% to 80% found once; its top ten account for approximately 4%. From germline, CDR1 is LNHDA and CDR2 SQIVND (reference sequence). The ends lost 1 base at V and 6 bases at J; junction bases unmatched: 3. CDR3 length: 14 amino acids. V usage is TRBV19 and J usage is TRBJ2-7; TRBD1 aligns across 10 bases. This TCR was recovered from a woman over 75 with acute or convalescent COVID-19. Material: peripheral blood. CDR3: CASSIGTGGFEQYF. CDR3 sequence (DNA): TGTGCCAGTAGTATAGGGACAGGGGGGTTCGAGCAGTACTTC.